Listed below are T cell receptor beta chains from one sample, sequenced in a study of chemoradiotherapy in HPV16-positive cancers. Using immunoSEQ multiplex PCR, the repertoire was profiled, and TCRdb retains in-frame clones only, with some absent. Of tens of thousands of clones detected, roughly 90% appear once; the ten largest clones hold roughly 4.7%. Sequencing used blood, obtained from a patient who underwent chemoradiotherapy. All receptors come from a human donor with HPV-associated anogenital cancer. The CDR3 runs from the conserved cysteine through the conserved F or W. D genes are given only for firm matches. Clone size, where shown, is once, few, many, or a class for clones that have expanded.

d_gene	v_gene	abundance	j_gene	CDR3aa	CDR3nt
TRBD1	TRBV15	NA	TRBJ2-2	CATSQGALAGELFF	TGTGCCACCAGTCAGGGGGCTCTGGCCGGGGAGCTGTTTTTT
TRBD2	TRBV9	NA	TRBJ2-7	CASSVGPSGLYEQYF	TGTGCCAGCAGCGTAGGCCCTAGCGGACTCTACGAGCAGTACTTC
TRBD2	TRBV7-2	NA	TRBJ2-7	CASSSLAGGQYEQYF	TGTGCCAGCAGCTCCTTAGCGGGAGGGCAGTACGAGCAGTACTTC
TRBD1	TRBV18	NA	TRBJ2-7	CASSPGQMTYEQYF	TGTGCCAGCTCACCGGGACAGATGACTTACGAGCAGTACTTC
TRBD2	TRBV4-3	once	TRBJ2-7	CASSQDLAGGAYEQYF	TGCGCCAGCAGCCAAGATCTAGCGGGGGGGGCCTACGAGCAGTACTTC
TRBD2	TRBV5-4	NA	TRBJ2-5	CASSRVGASGGAWETQYF	TGTGCCAGCAGCCGAGTGGGAGCTAGCGGGGGGGCATGGGAGACCCAGTACTTC
NA	TRBV29-1	once	TRBJ1-3	CSARGSAGAGNTIYF	TGCAGCGCCCGAGGGTCTGCGGGCGCTGGAAACACCATATATTTT
TRBD1	TRBV15	NA	TRBJ1-4	CATSGRQGNEKLFF	TGTGCCACCAGCGGTAGACAGGGGAATGAAAAACTGTTTTTT
NA	TRBV4-3	NA	TRBJ2-3	CASSQGAGGGGHTQYF	TGCGCCAGCAGCCAAGGGGCGGGCGGCGGGGGCCATACGCAGTATTTT
NA	TRBV27	NA	TRBJ2-7	CASSLRGVRYEQYF	TGTGCCAGCAGTTTAAGGGGGGTTCGGTACGAGCAGTACTTC
TRBD2	TRBV4-2	NA	TRBJ2-3	CASSQGLASGTDTQYF	TGTGCCAGCAGCCAAGGACTAGCCTCTGGCACAGATACGCAGTATTTT
NA	TRBV10-3	NA	TRBJ2-1	CAISIEGGQEQFF	TGTGCCATCAGTATTGAGGGGGGCCAGGAGCAGTTCTTC
NA	TRBV7-2	NA	TRBJ1-3	CASSLAQGGNTIYF	TGTGCCAGCAGCTTAGCGCAGGGGGGAAACACCATATATTTT
TRBD1	TRBV29-1	NA	TRBJ2-3	CSVEDPEGAGDTQYF	TGCAGCGTTGAAGATCCCGAGGGGGCTGGAGATACGCAGTATTTT
NA	TRBV6-5	NA	TRBJ2-7	CASRSPGAYEQYF	TGTGCCAGCAGATCCCCGGGTGCCTACGAGCAGTACTTC
TRBD1	TRBV29-1	NA	TRBJ2-2	CSVRGQVNTGELFF	TGCAGCGTCAGAGGACAGGTGAACACCGGGGAGCTGTTTTTT
TRBD1	TRBV9	NA	TRBJ1-4	CASSEGQGAEEKLFF	TGTGCCAGCAGCGAGGGACAGGGGGCGGAAGAAAAACTGTTTTTT
NA	TRBV19	NA	TRBJ1-5	CASRLGGQRSNQPQHF	TGTGCCAGTAGATTAGGAGGGCAGAGAAGCAATCAGCCCCAGCATTTT
NA	TRBV7-8	NA	TRBJ2-3	CASRRTDTQYF	TGTGCCAGTAGACGGACAGATACGCAGTATTTT
NA	TRBV5-1	NA	TRBJ1-2	CASSVTGDSNYGYTF	TGCGCCAGCAGCGTAACCGGGGATTCTAACTATGGCTACACCTTC
NA	TRBV5-4	NA	TRBJ1-2	CASSSGGIDYGYTF	TGTGCCAGCAGCTCGGGAGGGATTGACTATGGCTACACCTTC
NA	TRBV5-1	NA	TRBJ1-2	CASSLVGLRSSRKEWDYGYTF	TGCGCCAGCAGCTTGGTCGGGCTAAGAAGCTCGCGGAAAGAGTGGGACTATGGCTACACCTTC
TRBD1	TRBV6-5	NA	TRBJ1-4	CASSPLTGANEKLFF	TGTGCCAGCAGTCCGCTTACAGGGGCGAATGAAAAACTGTTTTTT
NA	TRBV4-2	NA	TRBJ2-7	CASSQDLQGVLLYF	TGTGCCAGCAGCCAAGATCTACAGGGAGTGCTCCTGTACTTC
NA	TRBV5-1	NA	TRBJ2-7	CASSLGGGRSYEQYF	TGCGCCAGCAGCTTGGGAGGGGGAAGATCCTACGAGCAGTACTTC
NA	TRBV10-1	NA	TRBJ2-3	CASSDIGLSRTDTQYF	TGCGCCAGCAGTGATATCGGACTATCCCGCACAGATACGCAGTATTTT
TRBD2	TRBV18	NA	TRBJ2-1	CASSPPLAGYNEQFF	TGTGCCAGCTCACCACCCCTAGCGGGATACAATGAGCAGTTCTTC
NA	TRBV6-4	NA	TRBJ2-6	CASKESGANVLTF	TGTGCCAGCAAAGAGTCTGGGGCCAACGTCCTGACTTTC
NA	TRBV27	NA	TRBJ1-6	CASSQRGALGSPLHF	TGTGCCAGCAGTCAGCGGGGGGCCCTAGGCTCACCCCTCCACTTT
NA	TRBV18	NA	TRBJ2-6	CASSITPSGANVLTF	TGTGCCAGCTCAATCACCCCCTCTGGGGCCAACGTCCTGACTTTC
NA	TRBV6-6	NA	TRBJ2-7	CASSYPGRSEEQYF	TGTGCCAGCAGTTACCCGGGACGTTCGGAGGAGCAGTACTTC
TRBD2	TRBV11-3	NA	TRBJ2-7	CASSLAAGEQYF	TGTGCCAGCAGCTTAGCAGCGGGAGAGCAGTACTTC
TRBD1	TRBV5-6	NA	TRBJ2-1	CASSLVATGDPYNEQFF	TGTGCCAGCAGCTTGGTGGCTACAGGGGACCCCTACAATGAGCAGTTCTTC
TRBD1	TRBV30	NA	TRBJ1-5	CAWVDRDQPQHF	TGTGCCTGGGTCGACAGGGATCAGCCCCAGCATTTT
TRBD2	TRBV4-1	NA	TRBJ2-5	CASSQGYAGEQETQYF	TGCGCCAGCAGCCAGGGGTATGCGGGAGAGCAAGAGACCCAGTACTTC
NA	TRBV6-1	NA	TRBJ2-5	CASSVQEAETQYF	TGTGCCAGCAGTGTTCAGGAGGCCGAGACCCAGTACTTC
NA	TRBV2	NA	TRBJ1-5	CASRTLGQFNQPQHF	TGTGCCAGCAGAACCCTAGGACAGTTTAATCAGCCCCAGCATTTT
NA	TRBV25-1	once	TRBJ1-1	CASSNPDGGWTEAFF	TGTGCCAGCAGTAACCCAGATGGGGGCTGGACTGAAGCTTTCTTT
NA	TRBV30	NA	TRBJ2-3	CLMGGITDTQYF	TGTCTGATGGGGGGCATCACAGATACGCAGTATTTT
NA	TRBV7-6	NA	TRBJ2-1	CASSLGLYNEQFF	TGTGCCAGCAGCTTAGGTCTGTACAATGAGCAGTTCTTC
NA	TRBV2	once	TRBJ2-2	CASRTSATGELFF	TGTGCCAGCAGGACCTCGGCCACCGGGGAGCTGTTTTTT
NA	TRBV10-3	NA	TRBJ1-5	CAISESAAGIDQPQHF	TGTGCCATCAGTGAGTCTGCGGCAGGCATCGATCAGCCCCAGCATTTT
NA	TRBV10-1	once	TRBJ2-1	CASSGRRGGFYNEQFF	TGCGCCAGCAGTGGGAGGCGAGGGGGGTTCTACAATGAGCAGTTCTTC
TRBD1	TRBV19	NA	TRBJ2-1	CASSTTGTGALNEQFF	TGTGCCAGTAGTACGACCGGGACAGGGGCGTTGAATGAGCAGTTCTTC
TRBD1	TRBV5-1	few	TRBJ2-7	CASSFSGTGGYEQYF	TGCGCCAGCAGCTTTTCCGGGACAGGGGGGTACGAGCAGTACTTC
NA	TRBV19	NA	TRBJ1-2	CASSMSAQIYGYTF	TGTGCCAGTAGTATGTCAGCACAGATCTATGGCTACACCTTC
NA	TRBV6-1	NA	TRBJ1-2	CASSEGGTYGYTF	TGTGCCAGCAGTGAAGGAGGCACCTATGGCTACACCTTC
NA	TRBV27	NA	TRBJ2-2	CASSFQAAGELFF	TGTGCCAGCAGTTTCCAAGCCGCAGGGGAGCTGTTTTTT
NA	TRBV9	NA	TRBJ1-6	CASSPRPGLNNSPLHF	TGTGCCAGCAGCCCCCGACCGGGACTGAATAATTCACCCCTCCACTTT
NA	TRBV6-6	NA	TRBJ1-4	CASSFGQQVEKLFF	TGTGCCAGCAGTTTTGGCCAACAGGTAGAAAAACTGTTTTTT
NA	TRBV11-2	NA	TRBJ2-5	CASSLGAGETQYF	TGTGCCAGCAGCTTAGGGGCAGGAGAGACCCAGTACTTC
TRBD1	TRBV10-3	NA	TRBJ1-1	CAITGTADTEAFF	TGTGCCATTACCGGGACAGCAGACACTGAAGCTTTCTTT
NA	TRBV30	NA	TRBJ2-5	CAWGRGSLRETQYF	TGTGCCTGGGGAAGGGGTAGCCTCCGGGAGACCCAGTACTTC
NA	TRBV6-1	NA	TRBJ2-3	CASSEADTQYF	TGTGCCAGCAGCGAGGCAGATACGCAGTATTTT
NA	TRBV29-1	NA	TRBJ2-5	CSASGDRQETQYF	TGCAGCGCTTCCGGGGACCGGCAAGAGACCCAGTACTTC